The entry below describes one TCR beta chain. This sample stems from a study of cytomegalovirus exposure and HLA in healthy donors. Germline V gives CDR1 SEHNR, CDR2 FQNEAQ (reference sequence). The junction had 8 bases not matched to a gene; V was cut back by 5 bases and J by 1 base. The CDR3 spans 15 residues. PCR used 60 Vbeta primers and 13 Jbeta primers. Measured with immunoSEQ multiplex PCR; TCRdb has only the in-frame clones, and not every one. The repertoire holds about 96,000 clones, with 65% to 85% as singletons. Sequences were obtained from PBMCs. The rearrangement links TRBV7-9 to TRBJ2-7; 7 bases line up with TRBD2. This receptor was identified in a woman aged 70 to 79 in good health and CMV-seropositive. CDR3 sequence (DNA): TGTGCCAGCAGCACCCCCGGGGGGTTATCCTACGAGCAGTACTTC. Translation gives CASSTPGGLSYEQYF.